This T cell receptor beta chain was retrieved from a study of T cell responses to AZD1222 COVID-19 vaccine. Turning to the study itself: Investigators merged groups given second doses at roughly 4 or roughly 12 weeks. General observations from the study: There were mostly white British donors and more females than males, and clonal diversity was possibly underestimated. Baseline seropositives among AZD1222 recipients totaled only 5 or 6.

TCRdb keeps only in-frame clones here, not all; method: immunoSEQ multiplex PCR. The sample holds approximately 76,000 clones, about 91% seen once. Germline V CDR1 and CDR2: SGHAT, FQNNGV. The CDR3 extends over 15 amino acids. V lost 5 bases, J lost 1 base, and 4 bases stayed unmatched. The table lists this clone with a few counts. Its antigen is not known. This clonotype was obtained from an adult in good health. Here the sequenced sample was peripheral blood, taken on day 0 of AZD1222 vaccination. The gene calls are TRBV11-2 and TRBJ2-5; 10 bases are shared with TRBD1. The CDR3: CASSRTGGLQETQYF. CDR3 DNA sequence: TGTGCCAGCAGCCGGACAGGGGGACTCCAAGAGACCCAGTACTTC.